This TCR beta chain was retrieved from a study of T cell repertoires and HLA-DP antigens. The germline gives CDR1 MDHEN, CDR2 SYDVKM. This CDR3 region has 16 residues. V dropped 3 bases and J dropped 7 bases, with 19 bases sitting between them. General study results and limits: Against both alloantigens, CD137+ clonality was similar, roughly 0.39.

The primer mix covered 54 TRBV segments and 13 TRBJ segments. Using immunoSEQ multiplex PCR, the repertoire was profiled, and TCRdb retains in-frame clones only, with some absent. The sample yields almost 90,000 clones, approximately 89% seen once. Worth noting for this clone: What it binds is not known.

Sequenced sample: CD4+ T cells from PBMCs. The V and J genes are TRBV28 and TRBJ1-5; possibly TRBD1 for D (6 bases). This TCR came from a man aged 50-59 years in good health and CMV-seronegative. The CDR3 reads CASSLVGGRGDQPQHF. The DNA of the CDR3 is TGTGCCAGCAGTTTGGTGGGTGGCAGGGGAGACCAGCCCCAGCATTTT.